The TCR beta chain under discussion was sequenced for a study of blood T cell repertoires in COVID-19. Overall study: Sources were T cells, B-cell-depleted T cells, or PBMCs; the material itself was cDNA or gDNA.

V lost 2 bases and J 6 bases, leaving 8 bases between the germline ends. This CDR3 spans 13 amino acids. CDR1 is MNHEY, CDR2 SMNVEV, per germline (reference sequence). Per the original data handling: Amplification from reference gene primers served as the basis for estimated nucleated cell counts. Some clones are missing from TCRdb's copy, which holds only in-frame ones; the method was immunoSEQ multiplex PCR. V, J and clone size were drawn from that table, and D and trimming were deduced from the DNA. The table includes about 140,000 clones, roughly 80% detected once. This rearrangement joins TRBV27 to TRBJ2-1; a weak D match, TRBD2 (5 bases). This TCR derives from a man aged 35 to 55 with acute COVID-19. Material for sequencing was PBMCs or T cells enriched from blood (not recorded which). The CDR3 DNA reads as TGTGCCAGCAGTTTAGGGAGAGGCAATGAGCAGTTCTTC. Translating gives CASSLGRGNEQFF.